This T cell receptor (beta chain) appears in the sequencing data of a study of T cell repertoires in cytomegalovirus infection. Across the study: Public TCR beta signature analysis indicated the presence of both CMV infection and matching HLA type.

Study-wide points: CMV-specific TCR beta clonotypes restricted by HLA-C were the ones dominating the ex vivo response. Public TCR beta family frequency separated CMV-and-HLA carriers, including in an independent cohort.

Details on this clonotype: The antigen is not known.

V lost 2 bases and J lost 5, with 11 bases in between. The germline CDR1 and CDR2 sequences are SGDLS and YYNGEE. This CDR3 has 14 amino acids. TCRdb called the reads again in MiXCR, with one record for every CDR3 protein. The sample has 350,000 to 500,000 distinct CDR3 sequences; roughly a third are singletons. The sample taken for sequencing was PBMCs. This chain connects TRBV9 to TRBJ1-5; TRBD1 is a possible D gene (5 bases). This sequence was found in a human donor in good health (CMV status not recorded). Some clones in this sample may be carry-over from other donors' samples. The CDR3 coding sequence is TGTGCCAGCAGCGTGGGCAGGGACCATCAGCCCCAGCATTTT. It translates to CASSVGRDHQPQHF.